Detailed here is one T cell receptor beta chain. Its target is not known. Between the trimmed V and J ends, which lost 3 bases and 6 bases, there was a span of 15 bases. The CDR3 consists of 14 residues. Germline CDR1 reads GTSNPN; CDR2 reads SVGIG (reference sequence). Clones were read by immunoSEQ multiplex PCR, and TCRdb kept only the in-frame ones, dropping some. The sample has 40,000 or so clones, roughly 90% seen once. This specimen comes from a study of OX40 agonist ivuxolimab in advanced cancers. Findings of the study overall: Also present in some nonresponders was a low level of normalized T-cell clonal expansion.

The chain uses TRBV30 and TRBJ2-4, with D perhaps TRBD2 (7 bases). Sequenced here: CD4+ or CD8+ T cells sorted from blood, sampled in a trial of the OX40 agonist ivuxolimab. The origin of this receptor is an adult with an advanced solid tumor such as melanoma, head and neck, liver or kidney cancer. CDR3 loop: CAWSGGGLGNIQYF. In DNA form, the CDR3 reads TGTGCCTGGAGCGGCGGGGGCCTGGGAAACATTCAGTACTTC.